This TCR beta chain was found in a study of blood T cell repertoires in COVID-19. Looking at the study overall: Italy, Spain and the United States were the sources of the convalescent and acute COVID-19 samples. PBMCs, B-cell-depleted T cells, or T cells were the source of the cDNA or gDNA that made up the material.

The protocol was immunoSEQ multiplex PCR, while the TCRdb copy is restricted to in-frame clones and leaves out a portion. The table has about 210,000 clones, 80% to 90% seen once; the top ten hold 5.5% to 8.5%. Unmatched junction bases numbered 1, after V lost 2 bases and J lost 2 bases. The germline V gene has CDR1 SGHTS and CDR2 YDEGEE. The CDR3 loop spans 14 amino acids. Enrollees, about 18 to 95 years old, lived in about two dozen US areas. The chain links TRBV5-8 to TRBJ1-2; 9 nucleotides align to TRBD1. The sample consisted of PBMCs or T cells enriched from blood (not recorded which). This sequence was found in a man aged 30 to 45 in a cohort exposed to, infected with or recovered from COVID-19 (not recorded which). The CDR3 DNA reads TGTGCCAGCAGCTTAGGGACAGGGAACTATGGCTACACCTTC. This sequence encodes CASSLGTGNYGYTF.